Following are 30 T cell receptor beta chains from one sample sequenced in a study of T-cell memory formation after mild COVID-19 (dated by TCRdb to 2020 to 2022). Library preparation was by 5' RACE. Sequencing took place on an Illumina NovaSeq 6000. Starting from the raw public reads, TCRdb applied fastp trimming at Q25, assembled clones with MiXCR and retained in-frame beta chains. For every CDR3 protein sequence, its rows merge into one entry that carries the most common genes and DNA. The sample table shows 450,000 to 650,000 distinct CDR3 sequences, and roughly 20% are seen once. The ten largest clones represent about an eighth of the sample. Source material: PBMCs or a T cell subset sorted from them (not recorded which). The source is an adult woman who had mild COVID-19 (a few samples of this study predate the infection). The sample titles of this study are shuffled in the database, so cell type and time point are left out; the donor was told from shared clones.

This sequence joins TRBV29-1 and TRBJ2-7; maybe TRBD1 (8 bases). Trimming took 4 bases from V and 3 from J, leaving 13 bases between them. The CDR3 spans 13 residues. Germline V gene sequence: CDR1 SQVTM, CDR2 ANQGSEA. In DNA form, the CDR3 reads TGCAGCGTTGGGAACAGGGGGGGCTACGAGCAGTACTTC. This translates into CSVGNRGGYEQYF.

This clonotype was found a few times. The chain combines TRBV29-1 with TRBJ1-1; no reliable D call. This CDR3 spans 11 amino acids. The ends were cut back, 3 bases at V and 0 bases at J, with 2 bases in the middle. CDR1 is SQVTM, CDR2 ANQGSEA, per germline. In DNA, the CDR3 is TGCAGCGTTGAGTTGAACACTGAAGCTTTCTTT. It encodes CSVELNTEAFF.

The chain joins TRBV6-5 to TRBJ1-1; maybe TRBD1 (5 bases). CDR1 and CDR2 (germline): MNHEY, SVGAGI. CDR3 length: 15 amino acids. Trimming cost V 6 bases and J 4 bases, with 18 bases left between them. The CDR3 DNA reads TGTGCCAGCAGCTTTGCGGGGGGAAGAAGCACTGAAGCTTTCTTT. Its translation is CASSFAGGRSTEAFF.

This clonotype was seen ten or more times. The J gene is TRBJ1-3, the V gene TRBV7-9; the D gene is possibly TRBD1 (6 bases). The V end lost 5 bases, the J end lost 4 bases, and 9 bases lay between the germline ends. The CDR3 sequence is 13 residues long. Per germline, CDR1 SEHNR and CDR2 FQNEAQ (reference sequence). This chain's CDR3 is CASSHGQGNTIYF. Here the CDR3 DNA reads TGTGCCAGCAGCCACGGACAGGGAAACACCATATATTTT.

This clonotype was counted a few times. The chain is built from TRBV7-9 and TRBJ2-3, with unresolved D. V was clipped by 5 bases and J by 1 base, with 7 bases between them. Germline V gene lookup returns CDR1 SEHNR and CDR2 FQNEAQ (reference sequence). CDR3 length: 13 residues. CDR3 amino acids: CASSNSGTDTQYF. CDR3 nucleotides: TGTGCCAGCAGCAATTCGGGCACAGATACGCAGTATTTT.

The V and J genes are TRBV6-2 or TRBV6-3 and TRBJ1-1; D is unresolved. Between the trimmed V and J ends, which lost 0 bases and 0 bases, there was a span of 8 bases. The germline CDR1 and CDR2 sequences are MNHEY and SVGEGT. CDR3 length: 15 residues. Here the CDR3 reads CASSYSRLLNTEAFF. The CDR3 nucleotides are TGTGCCAGCAGTTACTCGCGTCTGCTGAACACTGAAGCTTTCTTT.

CDR3 region: CASSLERLNSPLHF. CDR3 coding DNA: TGTGCCAGCAGCTTAGAGAGACTAAATTCACCCCTCCACTTT. The chain recombines TRBV7-9 with TRBJ1-6; unclear D gene. This CDR3 spans 14 amino acids. V lost 1 base to trimming and J lost 7 bases, with 8 bases between them. The germline gives CDR1 SEHNR, CDR2 FQNEAQ (reference sequence).

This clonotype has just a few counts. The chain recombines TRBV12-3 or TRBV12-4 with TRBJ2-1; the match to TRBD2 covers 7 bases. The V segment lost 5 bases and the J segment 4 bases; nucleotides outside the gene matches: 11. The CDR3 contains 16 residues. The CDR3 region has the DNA TGTGCCAGCAGTCCCACCCCTAGCGGCGGATACAATGAGCAGTTCTTC. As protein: CASSPTPSGGYNEQFF.

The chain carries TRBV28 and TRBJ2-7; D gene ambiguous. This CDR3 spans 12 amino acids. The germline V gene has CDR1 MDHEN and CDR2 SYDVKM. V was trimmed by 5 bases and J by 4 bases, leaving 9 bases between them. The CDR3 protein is CASSLPQYEQYF. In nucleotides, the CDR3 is TGTGCCAGCAGTCTCCCGCAGTACGAGCAGTACTTC.

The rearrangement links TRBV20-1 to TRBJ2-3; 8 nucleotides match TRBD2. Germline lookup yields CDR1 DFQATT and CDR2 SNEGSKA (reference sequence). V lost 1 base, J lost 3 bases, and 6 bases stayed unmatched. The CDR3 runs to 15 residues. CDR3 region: CSARGRGGRTDTQYF. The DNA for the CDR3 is TGCAGTGCTAGAGGACGGGGGGGGAGGACAGATACGCAGTATTTT.

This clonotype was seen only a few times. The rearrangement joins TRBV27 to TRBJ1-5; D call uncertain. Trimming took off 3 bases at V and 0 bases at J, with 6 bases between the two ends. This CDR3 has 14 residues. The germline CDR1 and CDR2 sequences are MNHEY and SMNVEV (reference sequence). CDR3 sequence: CASSFTFSNQPQHF. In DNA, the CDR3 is TGTGCCAGCAGTTTCACCTTTAGCAATCAGCCCCAGCATTTT.

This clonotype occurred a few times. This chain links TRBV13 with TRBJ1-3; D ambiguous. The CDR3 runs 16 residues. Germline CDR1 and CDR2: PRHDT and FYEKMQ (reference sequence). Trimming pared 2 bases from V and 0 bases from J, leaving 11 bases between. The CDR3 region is CASSLTLSNSGNTIYF. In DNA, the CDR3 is TGTGCCAGCAGCTTAACTTTGTCAAACTCTGGAAACACCATATATTTT.

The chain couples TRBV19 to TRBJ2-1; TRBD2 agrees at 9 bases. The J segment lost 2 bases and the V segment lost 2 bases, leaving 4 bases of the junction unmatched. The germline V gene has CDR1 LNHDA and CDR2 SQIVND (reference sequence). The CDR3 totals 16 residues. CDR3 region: CASSISAGGAYNEQFF. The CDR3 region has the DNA TGTGCCAGTAGTATATCGGCGGGAGGGGCCTACAATGAGCAGTTCTTC.

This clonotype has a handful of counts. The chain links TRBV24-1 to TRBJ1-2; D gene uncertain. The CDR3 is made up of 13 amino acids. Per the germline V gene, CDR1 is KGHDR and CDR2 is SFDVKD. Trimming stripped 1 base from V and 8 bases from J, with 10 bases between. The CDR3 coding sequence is TGTGCCACCAGTGATTTCCACGGGGAAGGCTACACCTTC. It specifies CATSDFHGEGYTF.

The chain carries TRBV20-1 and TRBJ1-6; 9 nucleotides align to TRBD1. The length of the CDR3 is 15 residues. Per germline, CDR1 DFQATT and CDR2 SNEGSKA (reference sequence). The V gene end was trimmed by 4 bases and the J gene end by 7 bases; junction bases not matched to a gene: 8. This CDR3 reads CSANRDRVLNSPLHF. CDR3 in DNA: TGCAGTGCTAACCGGGACAGGGTCTTGAATTCACCCCTCCACTTT.

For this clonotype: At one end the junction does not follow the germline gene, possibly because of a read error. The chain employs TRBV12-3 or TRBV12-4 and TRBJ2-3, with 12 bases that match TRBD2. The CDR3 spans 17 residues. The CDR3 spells CASSVASGGAGTDTQYF. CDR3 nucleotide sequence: TGTGCCAGCAGTGTAGCTAGCGGGGGGGCAGGTACAGATACGCAGTATTTT.

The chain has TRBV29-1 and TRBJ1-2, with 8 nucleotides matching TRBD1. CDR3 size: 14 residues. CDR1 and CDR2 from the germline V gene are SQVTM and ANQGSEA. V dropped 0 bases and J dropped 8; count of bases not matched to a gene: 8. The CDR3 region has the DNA TGCAGCGTTGAAGATCCCAGGGGGCTCTGGGGCTACACCTTC. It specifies CSVEDPRGLWGYTF. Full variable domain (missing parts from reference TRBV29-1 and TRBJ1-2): SAVISQKPSRDICQRGTSLTIQCQVDSQVTMMFWYRQQPGQSLTLIATANQGSEATYESGFVIDKFPISRPNLTFSTLTVSNMSPEDSSIYLCSVEDPRGLWGYTFGSGTRLTVV.

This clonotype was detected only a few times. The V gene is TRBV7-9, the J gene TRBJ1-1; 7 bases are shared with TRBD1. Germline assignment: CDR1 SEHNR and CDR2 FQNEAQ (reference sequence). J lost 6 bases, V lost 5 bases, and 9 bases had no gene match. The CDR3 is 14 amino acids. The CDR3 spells CASSPTGSRAEAFF. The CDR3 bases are TGTGCCAGCAGCCCGACAGGGAGCCGGGCTGAAGCTTTCTTT.

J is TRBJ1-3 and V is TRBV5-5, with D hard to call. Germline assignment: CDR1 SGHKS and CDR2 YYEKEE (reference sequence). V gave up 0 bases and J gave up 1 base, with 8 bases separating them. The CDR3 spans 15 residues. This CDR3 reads CASSLGLPSGNTIYF. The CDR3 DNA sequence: TGTGCCAGCAGCTTGGGCCTACCTTCTGGAAACACCATATATTTT.

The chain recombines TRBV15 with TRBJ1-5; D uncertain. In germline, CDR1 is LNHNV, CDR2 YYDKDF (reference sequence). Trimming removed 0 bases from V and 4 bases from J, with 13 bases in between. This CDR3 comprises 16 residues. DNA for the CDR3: TGTGCCACCAGCAGAGATGGTGGTCGGCTTAATCAGCCCCAGCATTTT. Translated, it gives CATSRDGGRLNQPQHF.

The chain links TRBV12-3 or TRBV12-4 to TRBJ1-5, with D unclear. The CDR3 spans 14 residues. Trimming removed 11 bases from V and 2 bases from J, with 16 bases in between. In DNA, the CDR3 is TGTGCCTGCCGGAGGGCAGGTGGCAATCAGCCCCAGCATTTT. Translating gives CACRRAGGNQPQHF.

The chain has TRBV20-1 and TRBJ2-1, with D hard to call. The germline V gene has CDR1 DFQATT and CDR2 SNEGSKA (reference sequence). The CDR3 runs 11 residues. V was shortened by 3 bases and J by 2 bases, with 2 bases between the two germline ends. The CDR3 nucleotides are TGCAGTGCTAGGGCCTACAATGAGCAGTTCTTC. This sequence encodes CSARAYNEQFF.

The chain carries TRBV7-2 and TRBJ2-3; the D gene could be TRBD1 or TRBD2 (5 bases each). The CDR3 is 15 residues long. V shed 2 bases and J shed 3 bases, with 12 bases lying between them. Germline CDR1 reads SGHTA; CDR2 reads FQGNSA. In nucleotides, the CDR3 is TGTGCCAGCAGCTTAAAGAGGGGAGCGACAGATACGCAGTATTTT. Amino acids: CASSLKRGATDTQYF.

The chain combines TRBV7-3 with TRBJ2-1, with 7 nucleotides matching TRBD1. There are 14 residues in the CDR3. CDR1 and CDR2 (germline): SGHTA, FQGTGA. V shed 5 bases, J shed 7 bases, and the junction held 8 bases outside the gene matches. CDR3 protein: CASSAPGQRNEQFF. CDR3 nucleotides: TGTGCCAGCAGCGCACCGGGACAGCGGAATGAGCAGTTCTTC.

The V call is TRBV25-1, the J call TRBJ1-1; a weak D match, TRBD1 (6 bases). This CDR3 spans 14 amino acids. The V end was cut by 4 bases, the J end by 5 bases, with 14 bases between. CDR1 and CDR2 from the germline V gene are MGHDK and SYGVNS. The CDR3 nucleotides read TGTGCCAGCAGTGGCGCAGGGGAGAGGACTGAAGCTTTCTTT. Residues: CASSGAGERTEAFF.

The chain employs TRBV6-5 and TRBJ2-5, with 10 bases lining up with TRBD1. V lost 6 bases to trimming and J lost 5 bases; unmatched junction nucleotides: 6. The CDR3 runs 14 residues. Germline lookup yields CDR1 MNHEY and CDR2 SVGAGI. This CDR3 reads CASSTDRGLETQYF. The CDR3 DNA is TGTGCCAGCAGCACAGACAGGGGGCTTGAGACCCAGTACTTC.

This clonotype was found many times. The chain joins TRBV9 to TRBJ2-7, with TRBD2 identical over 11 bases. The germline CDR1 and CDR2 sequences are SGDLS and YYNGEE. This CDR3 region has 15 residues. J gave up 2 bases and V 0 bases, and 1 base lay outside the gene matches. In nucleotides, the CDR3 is TGTGCCAGCAGCGTAGGACTAGCGGGAACCTACGAGCAGTACTTC. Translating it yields CASSVGLAGTYEQYF. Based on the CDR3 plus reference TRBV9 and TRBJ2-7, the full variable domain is DSGVTQTPKHLITATGQRVTLRCSPRSGDLSVYWYQQSLDQGLQFLIQYYNGEERAKGNILERFSAQQFPDLHSELNLSSLELGDSALYFCASSVGLAGTYEQYFGPGTRLTVT.

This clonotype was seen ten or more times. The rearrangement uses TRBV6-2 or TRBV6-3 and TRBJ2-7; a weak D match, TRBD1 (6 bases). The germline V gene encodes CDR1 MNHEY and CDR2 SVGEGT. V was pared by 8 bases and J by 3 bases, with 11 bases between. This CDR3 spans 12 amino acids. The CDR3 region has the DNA TGTGCCAGCCAGAAGGGACACTACGAGCAGTACTTC. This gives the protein CASQKGHYEQYF.

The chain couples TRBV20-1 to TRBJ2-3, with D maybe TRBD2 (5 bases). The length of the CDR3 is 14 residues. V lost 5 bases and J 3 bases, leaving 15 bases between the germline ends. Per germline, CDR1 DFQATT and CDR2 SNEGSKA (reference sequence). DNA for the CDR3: TGCAGTGCTCCCCGCCGGGGAGCGACAGATACGCAGTATTTT. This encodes CSAPRRGATDTQYF.

CDR3: CAWSVHGGTEAFF. The DNA of the CDR3 is TGTGCCTGGAGTGTACACGGGGGGACTGAAGCTTTCTTT. The V gene is TRBV30, the J gene TRBJ1-1; the D gene is possibly TRBD1 (5 bases). V was cut by 0 bases and J by 5 bases, with 10 bases left in between. Germline CDR1 GTSNPN, CDR2 SVGIG (reference sequence). This CDR3 has 13 residues.